The subject of this entry is one T cell receptor beta chain. This entry belongs to a study of OX40 agonist ivuxolimab in advanced cancers. Turning to the study itself: Dosing consisted of intravenous ivuxolimab at 0.01 to 10 mg/kg every 2 weeks. Patients treated during dose escalation were battling hepatocellular carcinoma, melanoma, renal cell or head and neck cancer.

Sequenced by immunoSEQ multiplex PCR; TCRdb stores in-frame clones only, minus some. This sample has tens of thousands of clones, with approximately 84% found just once. Peripheral blood came from all dose cohorts at three timepoints. V dropped 2 bases and J dropped 2 bases, with 12 bases sitting between them. Germline CDR1 reads SGHTA; CDR2 reads FQGNSA. CDR3 length: 16 amino acids. The sequenced sample was CD4+ or CD8+ T cells sorted from blood, obtained in a trial of the OX40 agonist ivuxolimab. This sequence originates from an adult with an advanced solid tumor such as melanoma, head and neck, liver or kidney cancer. The chain couples TRBV7-2 to TRBJ2-2; D is perhaps TRBD1 (5 bases). DNA of the CDR3: TGTGCCAGCAGCTTAAATTACAGGCTCAACACCGGGGAGCTGTTTTTT. Translated: CASSLNYRLNTGELFF.